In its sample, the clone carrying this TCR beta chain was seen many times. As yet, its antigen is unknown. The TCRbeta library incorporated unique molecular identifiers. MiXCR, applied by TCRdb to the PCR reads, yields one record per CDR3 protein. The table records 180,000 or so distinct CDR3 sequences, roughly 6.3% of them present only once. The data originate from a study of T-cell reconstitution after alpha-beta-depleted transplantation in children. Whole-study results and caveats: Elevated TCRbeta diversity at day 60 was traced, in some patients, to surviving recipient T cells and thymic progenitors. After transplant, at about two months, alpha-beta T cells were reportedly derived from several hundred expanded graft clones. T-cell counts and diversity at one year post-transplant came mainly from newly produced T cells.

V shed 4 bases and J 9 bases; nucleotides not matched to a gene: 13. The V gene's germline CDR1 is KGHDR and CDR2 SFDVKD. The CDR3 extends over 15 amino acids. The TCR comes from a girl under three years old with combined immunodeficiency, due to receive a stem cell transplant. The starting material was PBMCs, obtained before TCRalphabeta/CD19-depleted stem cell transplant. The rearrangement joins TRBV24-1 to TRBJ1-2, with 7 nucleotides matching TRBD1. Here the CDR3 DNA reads TGTGCCACCAGTGACCCGGGGACAGAAACCGGGCGCTACACCTTC. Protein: CATSDPGTETGRYTF.